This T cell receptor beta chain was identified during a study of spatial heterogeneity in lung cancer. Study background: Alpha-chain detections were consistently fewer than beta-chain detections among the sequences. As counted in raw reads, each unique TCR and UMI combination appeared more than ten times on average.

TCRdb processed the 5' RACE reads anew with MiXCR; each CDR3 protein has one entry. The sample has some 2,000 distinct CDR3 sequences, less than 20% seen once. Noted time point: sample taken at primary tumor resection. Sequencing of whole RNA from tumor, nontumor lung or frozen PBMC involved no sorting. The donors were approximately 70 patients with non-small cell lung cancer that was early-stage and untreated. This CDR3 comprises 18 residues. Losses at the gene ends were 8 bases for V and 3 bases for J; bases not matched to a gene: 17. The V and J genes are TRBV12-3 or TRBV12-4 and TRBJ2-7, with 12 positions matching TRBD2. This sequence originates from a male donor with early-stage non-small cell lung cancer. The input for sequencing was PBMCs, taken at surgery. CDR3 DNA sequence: TGTGCCAGCCCGGGGGCTAGCGGGAGGGCTGGGGTCAGCTACGAGCAGTACTTC. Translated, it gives CASPGASGRAGVSYEQYF.